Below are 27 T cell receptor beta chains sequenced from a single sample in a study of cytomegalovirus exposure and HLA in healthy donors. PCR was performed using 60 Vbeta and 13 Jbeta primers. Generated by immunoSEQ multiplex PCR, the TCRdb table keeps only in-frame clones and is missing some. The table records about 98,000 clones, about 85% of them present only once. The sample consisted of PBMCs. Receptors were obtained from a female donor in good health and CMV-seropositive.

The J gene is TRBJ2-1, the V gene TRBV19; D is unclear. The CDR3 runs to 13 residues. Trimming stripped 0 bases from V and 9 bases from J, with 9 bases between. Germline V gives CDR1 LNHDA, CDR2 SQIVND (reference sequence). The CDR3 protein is CASSIDGFREQFF. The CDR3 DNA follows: TGTGCCAGTAGTATAGATGGCTTCCGTGAGCAGTTCTTC.

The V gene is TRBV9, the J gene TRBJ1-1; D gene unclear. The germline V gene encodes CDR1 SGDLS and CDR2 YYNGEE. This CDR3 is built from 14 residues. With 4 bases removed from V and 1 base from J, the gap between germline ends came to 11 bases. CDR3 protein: CASSQHYSNTEAFF. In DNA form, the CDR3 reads TGTGCCAGCAGCCAACACTATTCGAACACTGAAGCTTTCTTT.

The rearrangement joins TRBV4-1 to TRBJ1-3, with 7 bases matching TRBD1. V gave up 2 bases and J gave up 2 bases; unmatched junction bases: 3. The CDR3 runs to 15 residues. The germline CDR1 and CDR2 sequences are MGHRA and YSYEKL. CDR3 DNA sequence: TGCGCCAGCAGCCAAACACAGGGGCCTGGAAACACCATATATTTT. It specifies CASSQTQGPGNTIYF.

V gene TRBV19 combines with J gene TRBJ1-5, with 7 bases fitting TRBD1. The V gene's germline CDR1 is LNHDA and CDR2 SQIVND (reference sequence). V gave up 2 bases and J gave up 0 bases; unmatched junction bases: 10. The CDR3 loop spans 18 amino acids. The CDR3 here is CASSIPDRLSNSNQPQHF. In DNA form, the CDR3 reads TGTGCCAGTAGTATACCGGACAGGTTATCTAATAGCAATCAGCCCCAGCATTTT.

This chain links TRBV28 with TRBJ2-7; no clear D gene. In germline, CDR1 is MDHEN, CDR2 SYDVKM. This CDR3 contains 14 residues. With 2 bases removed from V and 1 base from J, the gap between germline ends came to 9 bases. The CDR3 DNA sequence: TGTGCCAGCAGTTTAGTGGCCGGGTCCTACGAGCAGTACTTC. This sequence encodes CASSLVAGSYEQYF.

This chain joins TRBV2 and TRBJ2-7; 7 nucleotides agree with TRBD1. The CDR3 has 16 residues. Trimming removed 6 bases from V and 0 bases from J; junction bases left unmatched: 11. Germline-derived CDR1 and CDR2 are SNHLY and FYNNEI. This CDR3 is CASSYLQGTVSYEQYF. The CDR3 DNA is TGTGCCAGCAGCTACTTACAGGGGACCGTCTCCTACGAGCAGTACTTC.

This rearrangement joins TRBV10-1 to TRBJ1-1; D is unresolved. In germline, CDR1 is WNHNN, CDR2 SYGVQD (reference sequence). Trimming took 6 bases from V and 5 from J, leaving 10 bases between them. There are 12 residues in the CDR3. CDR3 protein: CASSPGGTEAFF. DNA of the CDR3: TGCGCCAGCAGCCCGGGAGGAACTGAAGCTTTCTTT.

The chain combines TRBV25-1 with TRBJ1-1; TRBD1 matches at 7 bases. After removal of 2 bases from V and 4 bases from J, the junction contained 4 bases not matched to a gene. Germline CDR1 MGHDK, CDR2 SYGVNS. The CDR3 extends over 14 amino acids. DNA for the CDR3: TGTGCCAGCAGTGAACTTTACAGGGGCACTGAAGCTTTCTTT. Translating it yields CASSELYRGTEAFF.

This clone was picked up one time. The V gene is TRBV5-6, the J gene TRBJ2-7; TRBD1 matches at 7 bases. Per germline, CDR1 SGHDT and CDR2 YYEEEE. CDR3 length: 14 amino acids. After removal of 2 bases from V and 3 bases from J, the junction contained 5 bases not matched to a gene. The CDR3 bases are TGTGCCAGCAGCTTCCCGGGACAGAACTACGAGCAGTACTTC. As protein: CASSFPGQNYEQYF.

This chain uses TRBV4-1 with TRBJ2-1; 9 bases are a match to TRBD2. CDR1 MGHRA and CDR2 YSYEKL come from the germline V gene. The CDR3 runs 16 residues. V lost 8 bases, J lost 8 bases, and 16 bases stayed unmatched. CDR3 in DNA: TGCGCCAGCGCGGGGGTAGCGGGAGTATACCCCGATGAGCAGTTCTTC. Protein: CASAGVAGVYPDEQFF.

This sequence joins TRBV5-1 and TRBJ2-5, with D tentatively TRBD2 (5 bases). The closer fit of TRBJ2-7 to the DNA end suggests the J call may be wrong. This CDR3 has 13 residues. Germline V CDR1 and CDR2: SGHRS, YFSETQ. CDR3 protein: CASSRRVDHEQYF. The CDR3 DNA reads TGCGCCAGCAGCAGGCGGGTTGATCACGAGCAGTACTTC.

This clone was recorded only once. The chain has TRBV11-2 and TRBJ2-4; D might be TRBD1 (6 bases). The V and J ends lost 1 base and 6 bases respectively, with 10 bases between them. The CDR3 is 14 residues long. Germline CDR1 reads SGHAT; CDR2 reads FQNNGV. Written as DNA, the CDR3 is TGTGCCAGCAGCTTAGGACAAGGGGGAAACATTCAGTACTTC. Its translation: CASSLGQGGNIQYF.

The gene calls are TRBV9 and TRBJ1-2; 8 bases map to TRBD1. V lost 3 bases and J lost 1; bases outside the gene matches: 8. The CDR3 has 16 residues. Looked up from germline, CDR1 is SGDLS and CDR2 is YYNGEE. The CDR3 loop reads CASSDGDRGSNYGYTF. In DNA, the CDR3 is TGTGCCAGCAGCGATGGAGACAGGGGCAGTAACTATGGCTACACCTTC.

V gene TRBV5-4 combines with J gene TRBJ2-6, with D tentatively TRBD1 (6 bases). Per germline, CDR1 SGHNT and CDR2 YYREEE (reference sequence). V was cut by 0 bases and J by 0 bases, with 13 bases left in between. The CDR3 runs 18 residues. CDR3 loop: CASSLGGWTASGANVLTF. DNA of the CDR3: TGTGCCAGCAGCTTGGGGGGATGGACAGCCTCTGGGGCCAACGTCCTGACTTTC.

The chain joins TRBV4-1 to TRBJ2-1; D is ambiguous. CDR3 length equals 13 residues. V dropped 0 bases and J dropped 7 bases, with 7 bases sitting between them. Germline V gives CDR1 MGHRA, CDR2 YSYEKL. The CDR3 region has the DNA TGCGCCAGCAGCCAAGATCTACCAAATGAGCAGTTCTTC. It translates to CASSQDLPNEQFF.

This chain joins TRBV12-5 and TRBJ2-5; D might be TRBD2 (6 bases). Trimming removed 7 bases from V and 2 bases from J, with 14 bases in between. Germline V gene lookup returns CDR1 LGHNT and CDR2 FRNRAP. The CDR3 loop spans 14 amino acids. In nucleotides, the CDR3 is TGTGCTAGTGCTACAGGAGGGGTGCAAGAGACCCAGTACTTC. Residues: CASATGGVQETQYF.

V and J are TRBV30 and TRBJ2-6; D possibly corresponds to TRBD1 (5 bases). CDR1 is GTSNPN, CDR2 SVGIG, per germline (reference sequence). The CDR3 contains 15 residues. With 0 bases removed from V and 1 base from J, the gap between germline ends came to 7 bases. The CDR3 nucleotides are TGTGCCTGGAGTGTATGGACATCTGGGGCCAACGTCCTGACTTTC. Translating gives CAWSVWTSGANVLTF.

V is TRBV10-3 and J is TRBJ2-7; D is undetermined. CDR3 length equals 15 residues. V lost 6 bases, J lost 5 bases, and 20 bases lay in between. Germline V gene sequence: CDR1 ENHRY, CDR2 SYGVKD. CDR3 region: CAISGERGPADEQYF. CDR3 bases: TGTGCCATCAGCGGTGAGAGAGGCCCGGCCGACGAGCAGTACTTC.

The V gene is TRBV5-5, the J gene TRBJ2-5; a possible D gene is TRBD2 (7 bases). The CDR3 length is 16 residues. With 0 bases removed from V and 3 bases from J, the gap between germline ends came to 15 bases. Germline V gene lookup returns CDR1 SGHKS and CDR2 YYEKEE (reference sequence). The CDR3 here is CASSLVGGPREETQYF. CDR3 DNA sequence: TGTGCCAGCAGCTTGGTGGGGGGGCCAAGGGAAGAGACCCAGTACTTC.

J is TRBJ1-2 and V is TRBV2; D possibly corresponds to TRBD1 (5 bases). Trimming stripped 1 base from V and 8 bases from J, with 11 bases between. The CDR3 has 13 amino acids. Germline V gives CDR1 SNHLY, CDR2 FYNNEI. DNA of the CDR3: TGTGCCAGCAGTGAAGGGTCGGGGGACGGCTACACCTTC. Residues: CASSEGSGDGYTF.

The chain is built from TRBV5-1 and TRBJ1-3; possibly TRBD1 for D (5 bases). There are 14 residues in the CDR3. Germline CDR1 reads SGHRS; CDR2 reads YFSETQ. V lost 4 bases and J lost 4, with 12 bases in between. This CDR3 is CASSPGGGGNTIYF. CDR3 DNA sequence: TGCGCCAGCAGCCCGGGCGGGGGAGGAAACACCATATATTTT.

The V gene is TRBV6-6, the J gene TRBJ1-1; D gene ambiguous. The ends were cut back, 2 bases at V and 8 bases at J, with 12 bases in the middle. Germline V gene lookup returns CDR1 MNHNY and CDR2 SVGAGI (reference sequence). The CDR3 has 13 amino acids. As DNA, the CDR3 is TGTGCCAGCAGTTACCCCGGTAACGAGGAAGCTTTCTTT. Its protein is CASSYPGNEEAFF.

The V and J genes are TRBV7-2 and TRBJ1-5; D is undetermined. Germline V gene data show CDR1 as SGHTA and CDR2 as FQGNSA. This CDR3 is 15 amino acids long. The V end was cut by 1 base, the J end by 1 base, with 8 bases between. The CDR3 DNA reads TGTGCCAGCAGCTTAGGGTCTAGAAGCAATCAGCCCCAGCATTTT. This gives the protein CASSLGSRSNQPQHF.

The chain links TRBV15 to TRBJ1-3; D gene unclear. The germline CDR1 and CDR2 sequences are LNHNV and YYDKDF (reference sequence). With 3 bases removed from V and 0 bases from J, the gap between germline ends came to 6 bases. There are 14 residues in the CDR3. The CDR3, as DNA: TGTGCCACCAGCAGTTCTGTCTCTGGAAACACCATATATTTT. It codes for CATSSSVSGNTIYF.

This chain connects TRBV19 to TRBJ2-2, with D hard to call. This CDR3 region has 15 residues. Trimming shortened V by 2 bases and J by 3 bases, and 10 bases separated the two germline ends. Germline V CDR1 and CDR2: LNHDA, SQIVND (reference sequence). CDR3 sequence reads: CASSITPVDTGELFF. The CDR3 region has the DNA TGTGCCAGTAGTATAACCCCAGTGGACACCGGGGAGCTGTTTTTT.

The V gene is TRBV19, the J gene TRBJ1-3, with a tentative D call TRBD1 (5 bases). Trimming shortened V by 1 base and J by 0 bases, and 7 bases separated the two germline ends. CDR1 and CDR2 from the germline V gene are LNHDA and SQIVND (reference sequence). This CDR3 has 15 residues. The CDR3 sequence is CASSIVGDSGNTIYF. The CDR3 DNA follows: TGTGCCAGTAGTATAGTAGGGGACTCTGGAAACACCATATATTTT.

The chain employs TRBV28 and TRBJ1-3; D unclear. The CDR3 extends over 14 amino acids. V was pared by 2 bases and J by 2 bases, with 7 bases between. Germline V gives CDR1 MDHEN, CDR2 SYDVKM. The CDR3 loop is CASSLEGTGNTIYF. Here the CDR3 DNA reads TGTGCCAGCAGTTTAGAGGGAACTGGAAACACCATATATTTT.